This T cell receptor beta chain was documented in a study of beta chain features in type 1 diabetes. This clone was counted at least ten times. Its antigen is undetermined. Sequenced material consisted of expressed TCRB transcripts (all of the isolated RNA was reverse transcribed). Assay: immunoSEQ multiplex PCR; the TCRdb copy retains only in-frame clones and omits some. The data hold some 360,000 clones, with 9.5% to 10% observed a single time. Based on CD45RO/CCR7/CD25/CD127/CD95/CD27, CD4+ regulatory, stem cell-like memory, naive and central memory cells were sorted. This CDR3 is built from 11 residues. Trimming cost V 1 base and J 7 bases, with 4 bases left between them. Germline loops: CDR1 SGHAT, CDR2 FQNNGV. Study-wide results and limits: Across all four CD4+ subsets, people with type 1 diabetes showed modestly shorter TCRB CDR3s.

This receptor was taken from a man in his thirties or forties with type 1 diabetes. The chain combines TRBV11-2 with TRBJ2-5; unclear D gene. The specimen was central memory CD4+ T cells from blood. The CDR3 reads CASSLAVTQYF. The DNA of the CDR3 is TGTGCCAGCAGCTTAGCGGTGACCCAGTACTTC.